This T cell receptor (beta chain) came from a study of CD8+ T cells in alopecia areata. Investigators isolated RNA and reverse transcribed it into cDNA to act as the sequencing template. Method: immunoSEQ multiplex PCR; TCRdb's copy keeps in-frame clones and lacks some. The table lists 220,000 or so clones, 50% to 60% of them singletons. The CDR3 runs 13 residues. Germline values: CDR1 SQVTM, CDR2 ANQGSEA. V was trimmed by 4 bases and J by 1 base, leaving 10 bases between them. The chain links TRBV29-1 to TRBJ1-1; maybe TRBD1 (5 bases). Material: CD4+ T cells sorted from blood, obtained at week 0. The clonotype was recovered from a human donor with alopecia areata. CDR3 sequence: CSVGRDPNTEAFF. For the CDR3, the DNA is TGCAGCGTTGGCAGGGACCCGAACACTGAAGCTTTCTTT.